This TCR beta chain emerged from a study of cytomegalovirus exposure and HLA in healthy donors. Turning to the study itself: An earlier analysis identified 117 million unique TCR beta sequences in some 180 million T cells.

Comments on this clone: Its antigen is as yet unknown.

Germline V gives CDR1 LGHNA, CDR2 YSLEER. Trimming pared 0 bases from V and 9 bases from J, leaving 9 bases between. There are 13 residues in the CDR3. Study findings and constraints: Cytomegalovirus status was reportedly diagnosed by the classifier with high specificity and sensitivity. Despite most TCR sequences being rare, some public TCRs occurred in many donors. Data from an earlier analysis indicated that most TCR beta V segments were productive either about 87% or about 30% of the time.

The PCR had 60 Vbeta and 13 Jbeta primers. Measured with immunoSEQ multiplex PCR; TCRdb has only the in-frame clones, and not every one. The sample lists approximately 110,000 clones, just under 70% seen once, with 4.5% to 5.5% in the top ten. The sample consisted of PBMCs. This TCR derives from a woman aged 70-85 years in good health and CMV-seropositive. V is TRBV4-3 and J is TRBJ1-5; D is ambiguous. CDR3 sequence (DNA): TGCGCCAGCAGCCAAGATCGGGTGCTGCCCCAGCATTTT. This encodes CASSQDRVLPQHF.